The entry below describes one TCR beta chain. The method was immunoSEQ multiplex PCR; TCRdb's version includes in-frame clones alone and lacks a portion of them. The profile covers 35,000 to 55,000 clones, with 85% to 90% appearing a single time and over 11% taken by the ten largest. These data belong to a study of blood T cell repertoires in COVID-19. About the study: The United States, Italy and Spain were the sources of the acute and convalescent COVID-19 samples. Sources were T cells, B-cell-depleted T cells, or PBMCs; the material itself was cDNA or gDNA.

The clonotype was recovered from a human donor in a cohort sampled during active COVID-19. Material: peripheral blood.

Here the CDR3 DNA reads TGTGCCAGCAGCTATCGCGGAGAGCAGTTCTTC. This encodes CASSYRGEQFF. This chain joins TRBV9 and TRBJ2-1, with no clear D. CDR1 and CDR2 from the germline V gene are SGDLS and YYNGEE. The CDR3 runs to 11 residues. V was trimmed by 4 bases and J by 10 bases, leaving 9 bases between them.